This T cell receptor beta chain was recorded in a study of cytomegalovirus exposure and HLA in healthy donors. This clone was seen just once. Antigen unknown. Overall study results and limits: Indistinguishable V segments such as TRBV6-2 and TRBV6-3 were excluded.

Both 60 Vbeta primers and 13 Jbeta primers went into the PCR. Assay: immunoSEQ multiplex PCR; the TCRdb copy retains only in-frame clones and omits some. The table lists 150,000 to 200,000 clones, approximately 73% of them singletons, with about 2.5% in the top ten. V shed 4 bases, J shed 2 bases, and the junction held 10 bases outside the gene matches. Germline V gene sequence: CDR1 SGHDT, CDR2 YYEEEE. This CDR3 spans 18 amino acids. Sample: PBMCs. V is TRBV5-6 and J is TRBJ1-5, with TRBD1 matching over 12 bases. The source is a woman in her 30s in good health and CMV-seropositive. The CDR3, as DNA: TGTGCCAGCAGCGGGAGGGGGACAGGGGGCGCGGGCAATCAGCCCCAGCATTTT. This gives the protein CASSGRGTGGAGNQPQHF.